These 29 T cell receptor beta chains were sequenced from one sample in a study of T cell repertoires in cytomegalovirus infection. These receptors lack a known antigen. TCRdb re-called the reads with MiXCR, one entry per CDR3 protein. Here the sample spans around 800,000 distinct CDR3 sequences, 32% being singletons. The sample was cultured CD8+ T cells from PBMCs, taken from culture after CMV antigen stimulation. The source of these receptors is a human donor in good health (CMV status not recorded). Some clones in this sample may be carry-over from other donors' samples.

This clonotype was seen a handful of times. The chain combines TRBV19 with TRBJ2-1; D is perhaps TRBD1 (7 bases). CDR1 and CDR2 (germline): LNHDA, SQIVND (reference sequence). V was clipped by 6 bases and J by 4 bases, with 22 bases between them. The CDR3 sequence is 17 residues long. CDR3 in DNA: TGTGCCAGTAGCATAAAAGGGGGGACAGATCGTTACAATGAGCAGTTCTTC. It specifies CASSIKGGTDRYNEQFF.

This chain connects TRBV4-3 to TRBJ1-1, with D hard to call. The germline V and J ends were trimmed by 0 bases and 3 bases, with 14 bases remaining between them. The CDR3 covers 16 residues. From germline, CDR1 is LGHNA and CDR2 YSLEER. The CDR3 sequence is CASSQDLEPRDTEAFF. For the CDR3, the DNA is TGCGCCAGCAGCCAAGATCTAGAACCCCGGGACACTGAAGCTTTCTTT.

This clonotype showed up just a few times. CDR3 DNA: TGCGCCAGCAGCCAAGGAGGCCACACCGGGGAGCTGTTTTTT. This gives the protein CASSQGGHTGELFF. The chain links TRBV4-1 to TRBJ2-2, with D unresolved. Germline V gene sequence: CDR1 MGHRA, CDR2 YSYEKL. This CDR3 region has 14 residues. Between the trimmed V and J ends, which lost 1 base and 3 bases, there was a span of 6 bases.

Points on this clonotype: Relative to the germline gene, one junction end is altered; a read error may explain this. The rearrangement uses TRBV7-6 and TRBJ2-3; D is possibly TRBD1 (6 bases). The CDR3 has 15 residues. CDR1 and CDR2 (germline): SGHVS, FNYEAQ. The CDR3 sequence: CASSLAGASTDTLYF. The CDR3 DNA reads as TGTGCCAGCAGCTTAGCGGGGGCCAGCACAGATACGCTGTATTTT.

The rearrangement links TRBV12-3 or TRBV12-4 to TRBJ2-3; D might be TRBD1 or TRBD2, each matching 5 bases. V dropped 7 bases and J dropped 2 bases, with 10 bases sitting between them. The CDR3 is made up of 13 amino acids. CDR3 nucleotides: TGTGCCAGCAACAGGACTGTCACAGATACGCAGTATTTT. Protein: CASNRTVTDTQYF.

The chain carries TRBV6-2 or TRBV6-3 and TRBJ1-5; D remains unclear. Between the trimmed V and J ends, which lost 5 bases and 4 bases, there was a span of 12 bases. The CDR3 totals 14 residues. Germline CDR1 reads MNHEY; CDR2 reads SVGEGT. CDR3 sequence: CASSERDNNQPQHF. DNA of the CDR3: TGTGCCAGCAGTGAGCGCGACAATAATCAGCCCCAGCATTTT.

This clonotype was observed at least ten times. This rearrangement joins TRBV11-2 to TRBJ2-1; no clear D gene. The germline CDR1 and CDR2 sequences are SGHAT and FQNNGV. This CDR3 has 13 amino acids. The germline V and J ends were trimmed by 0 bases and 7 bases, with 7 bases remaining between them. The CDR3 protein is CASSLDLMNEQFF. The CDR3 coding sequence is TGTGCCAGCAGCTTAGATCTTATGAATGAGCAGTTCTTC.

This clonotype occurred once. The chain couples TRBV14 to TRBJ2-1, with D perhaps TRBD2 (6 bases). This CDR3 is built from 14 residues. Germline lookup yields CDR1 SGHDN and CDR2 FVKESK. V lost 6 bases and J 6 bases, leaving 15 bases between the germline ends. For the CDR3, the DNA is TGTGCCAGCAGTAGCCTAGCGCAATCCAATGAGCAGTTCTTC. Its translation is CASSSLAQSNEQFF.

The chain employs TRBV4-1 and TRBJ2-7, with 8 bases matching TRBD1. Germline CDR1 reads MGHRA; CDR2 reads YSYEKL. The CDR3 is 16 amino acids. V lost 2 bases and J lost 0; bases outside the gene matches: 6. This chain's CDR3 is CASSQPRTGSSYEQYF. CDR3 coding DNA: TGCGCCAGCAGCCAACCCAGGACAGGGTCCTCCTACGAGCAGTACTTC.

This clonotype appeared a few times. V usage is TRBV6-1 and J usage is TRBJ1-1; D ambiguous. The germline gives CDR1 MNHNS, CDR2 SASEGT. V lost 3 bases and J 3 bases, leaving 14 bases between the germline ends. CDR3 length: 15 residues. CDR3 DNA sequence: TGTGCCAGCAGTGACTCCCCGGCGTGGGACACTGAAGCTTTCTTT. Amino acid sequence: CASSDSPAWDTEAFF.

The chain is built from TRBV27 and TRBJ2-6, with a tentative D call TRBD1 (6 bases). Trimming left V 2 bases short and J 4 bases short, with 18 bases between. Per the germline V gene, CDR1 is MNHEY and CDR2 is SMNVEV (reference sequence). The CDR3 length is 18 residues. The CDR3 loop is CASSLSGRGYGGANVLTF. The CDR3 DNA reads TGTGCCAGCAGTTTAAGCGGCAGGGGTTATGGAGGGGCCAACGTCCTGACTTTC.

This clonotype has a count of ten or more. The chain uses TRBV7-8 and TRBJ2-2, with 8 bases lining up with TRBD1. The CDR3 runs 15 residues. Trimming at V came to 7 bases and at J to 1 base, leaving 5 bases not matched to a gene. Germline loops: CDR1 SGHVS, CDR2 FQNEAQ. CDR3 coding DNA: TGTGCCAGCACCCCAGGGACAGGGAACACCGGGGAGCTGTTTTTT. This codes for CASTPGTGNTGELFF.

This clonotype came up a few times. The chain links TRBV4-3 to TRBJ2-1; D might be TRBD1 (6 bases). CDR3 length equals 14 residues. V was trimmed by 1 base and J by 5 bases, leaving 9 bases between them. Germline lookup yields CDR1 LGHNA and CDR2 YSLEER. CDR3 nucleotides: TGCGCCAGCAGCCAAGTACAGGGTCACAATGAGCAGTTCTTC. It yields the protein CASSQVQGHNEQFF.

The chain couples TRBV6-5 to TRBJ1-4; the D gene is possibly TRBD1 (5 bases). V lost 0 bases to trimming and J lost 16 bases, with 27 bases between them. The CDR3 runs 17 residues. Germline values: CDR1 MNHEY, CDR2 SVGAGI. In DNA, the CDR3 is TGTGCCAGCAGTTACTCGGATAAACCGGACACCTCCAGGATCCCGTTTTTT. As protein: CASSYSDKPDTSRIPFF.

V usage is TRBV27 and J usage is TRBJ2-5; 8 positions agree with TRBD1. Trimming took 5 bases from V and 1 from J; bases not matched to a gene: 6. Germline V gene data show CDR1 as MNHEY and CDR2 as SMNVEV (reference sequence). The CDR3 contains 15 residues. The CDR3 sequence is CASSLRDRFQETQYF. The CDR3 bases are TGTGCCAGCAGTCTCCGGGACAGGTTCCAAGAGACCCAGTACTTC.

This clonotype appeared a few times. V usage is TRBV19 and J usage is TRBJ1-5; D not resolved. The V and J ends lost 10 bases and 7 bases respectively, with 17 bases between them. The CDR3 sequence is 13 residues long. Germline V lookup: CDR1 LNHDA, CDR2 SQIVND (reference sequence). As DNA, the CDR3 is TGTGCCATCTCCGTGGTGCCGGGGCAGCCCCAGCATTTT. This codes for CAISVVPGQPQHF.

The gene calls are TRBV7-9 and TRBJ2-1, with 7 bases that match TRBD2. Germline trimming cut 4 bases from V and 0 bases from J; bases unmatched to any gene: 6. CDR1 SEHNR and CDR2 FQNEAQ come from the germline V gene (reference sequence). This CDR3 is built from 16 residues. CDR3 sequence: CASSSGAGDSYNEQFF. CDR3 coding DNA: TGTGCCAGCAGCTCTGGTGCGGGGGACTCCTACAATGAGCAGTTCTTC.

In its sample, this clonotype was seen a few times. This chain connects TRBV5-6 to TRBJ1-1, with a weak D call TRBD1 (5 bases). This CDR3 region has 14 residues. Trimming left V 6 bases short and J 0 bases short, with 12 bases between. CDR1 SGHDT and CDR2 YYEEEE come from the germline V gene. CDR3 amino acids: CASTQDRLNTEAFF. The CDR3 DNA sequence: TGTGCCAGCACCCAAGACAGACTGAACACTGAAGCTTTCTTT. Full variable domain (remainder filled in from reference TRBV5-6 and TRBJ1-1): DAGVTQSPTHLIKTRGQQVTLRCSPKSGHDTVSWYQQALGQGPQFIFQYYEEEERQRGNFPDRFSGHQFPNYSSELNVNALLLGDSALYLCASTQDRLNTEAFFGQGTRLTVV.

This clonotype has a handful of counts. The chain uses TRBV12-3 or TRBV12-4 and TRBJ2-2, with D perhaps matching TRBD1 (5 bases). This CDR3 is 15 amino acids long. With 2 bases removed from V and 6 bases from J, the gap between germline ends came to 13 bases. CDR3: CASSLKGSVAGELFF. The CDR3 bases are TGTGCCAGCAGTTTAAAGGGGTCCGTAGCCGGGGAGCTGTTTTTT.

This clonotype was counted once. In DNA, the CDR3 is TGCAGTGCTAGAGATTTCCCTAGTGGGGGGGCAGCCCGAGAGACCCAGTACTTC. Protein: CSARDFPSGGAARETQYF. V is TRBV20-1 and J is TRBJ2-5; D possibly corresponds to TRBD2 (7 bases). Germline values: CDR1 DFQATT, CDR2 SNEGSKA (reference sequence). With 0 bases removed from V and 4 bases from J, the gap between germline ends came to 24 bases. The CDR3 sequence is 18 residues long.

This clonotype was recorded a few times. This chain uses TRBV7-9 with TRBJ2-7; D unresolved. CDR1 SEHNR and CDR2 FQNEAQ come from the germline V gene (reference sequence). Trimming stripped 5 bases from V and 4 bases from J, with 24 bases between. The CDR3 sequence is 17 residues long. The DNA of the CDR3 is TGTGCCAGCAGCGAGAAAAAGGACGGAGAGTTTGGGTACGAGCAGTACTTC. Translated, it gives CASSEKKDGEFGYEQYF. The full variable domain, rest sourced from reference TRBV7-9 and TRBJ2-7, is DTGVSQNPRHKITKRGQNVTFRCDPISEHNRLYWYRQTLGQGPEFLTYFQNEAQLEKSRLLSDRFSAERPKGSFSTLEIQRTEQGDSAMYLCASSEKKDGEFGYEQYFGPGTRLTVT.

For the CDR3, the DNA is TGTGCCAGTAGTATAACTGGGACATATAGCAATCAGCCCCAGCATTTT. Protein sequence: CASSITGTYSNQPQHF. The chain carries TRBV19 and TRBJ1-5; tentatively, D is TRBD1 (6 bases). This CDR3 comprises 16 residues. Germline CDR1 LNHDA, CDR2 SQIVND (reference sequence). Trimming stripped 2 bases from V and 0 bases from J, with 11 bases between.

This clonotype was seen a handful of times. V usage is TRBV12-3 or TRBV12-4 and J usage is TRBJ2-7; D is possibly TRBD2 (6 bases). CDR3 length: 13 residues. Trimming removed 3 bases from V and 7 bases from J, with 13 bases in between. As DNA, the CDR3 is TGTGCCAGCAGTTTGATGGAGGGTCAGGAGCAGTACTTC. Its protein product is CASSLMEGQEQYF.

This clonotype was detected a few times. The rearrangement joins TRBV7-9 to TRBJ2-2; 9 bases are a match to TRBD2. The CDR3 spans 16 residues. The ends lost 6 bases at V and 2 bases at J; junction bases unmatched: 7. CDR1 and CDR2 (germline): SEHNR, FQNEAQ (reference sequence). CDR3: CASSSLAGINTGELFF. As DNA, the CDR3 is TGTGCCAGCAGTTCCCTAGCGGGGATTAACACCGGGGAGCTGTTTTTT. Supplemented by reference TRBV7-9 and TRBJ2-2, the full variable domain reads DTGVSQNPRHKITKRGQNVTFRCDPISEHNRLYWYRQTLGQGPEFLTYFQNEAQLEKSRLLSDRFSAERPKGSFSTLEIQRTEQGDSAMYLCASSSLAGINTGELFFGEGSRLTVL.

This chain connects TRBV7-8 to TRBJ2-5; 7 nucleotides align to TRBD1. The ends lost 6 bases at V and 5 bases at J; junction bases unmatched: 6. The germline V gene encodes CDR1 SGHVS and CDR2 FQNEAQ. This CDR3 region has 13 residues. The CDR3 bases are TGTGCCAGCAGGTCAGGGGGTCGGGAGACCCAGTACTTC. This translates into CASRSGGRETQYF.

This chain joins TRBV9 and TRBJ2-2; D may be TRBD1 (5 bases). The germline V gene has CDR1 SGDLS and CDR2 YYNGEE. CDR3 length: 13 residues. V lost 0 bases, J lost 9 bases, and 9 bases lay in between. The CDR3 is CASSVDGAWELFF. In DNA, the CDR3 is TGTGCCAGCAGCGTAGATGGGGCGTGGGAGCTGTTTTTT.

The rearrangement links TRBV4-1 to TRBJ1-2; weak D call: TRBD1 (5 bases). V dropped 2 bases and J dropped 2 bases, with 12 bases sitting between them. The germline V gene encodes CDR1 MGHRA and CDR2 YSYEKL. The CDR3 loop spans 15 amino acids. The CDR3 region has the DNA TGCGCCAGCAGCCAACTGGGACTGATAAACTATGGCTACACCTTC. It yields the protein CASSQLGLINYGYTF.

This clonotype was detected only a few times. The chain has TRBV7-2 and TRBJ1-2; D is undetermined. Germline V CDR1 and CDR2: SGHTA, FQGNSA. CDR3 length: 14 amino acids. Trimming cost V 4 bases and J 8 bases, with 17 bases left between them. CDR3 protein: CASSSPGGGMGYTF. CDR3 nucleotides: TGTGCCAGCAGCTCCCCGGGCGGCGGCATGGGCTACACCTTC.

Turning to this clonotype: The junction departs from the called germline gene at one end, perhaps through a read error. CDR3 sequence (DNA): TGTGCCAGCACCTTAAGGGTGGATTGGGGGGATAGCAATCAGCCCCAGCATTTT. Amino acid sequence: CASTLRVDWGDSNQPQHF. The genes are TRBV7-3 and TRBJ1-5; D is perhaps TRBD1 (5 bases). The germline CDR1 and CDR2 sequences are SGHTA and FQGTGA. The CDR3 covers 18 residues.